Here is one T cell receptor (beta chain) with its context. Its antigen is as yet unknown. With V trimmed by 4 bases and J by 3 bases, 5 bases remained unmatched. CDR1 SGHDN and CDR2 FVKESK come from the germline V gene. CDR3 length: 16 residues. The sample originates from a study of post-analysis software for immune sequencing data. General study results and limits: Relative to controls, patients had 4 or 5 TRBV segments at higher frequency, with TRBV5-6, TRBV5-1 and TRBV20-1 among these.

cDNA libraries for TCR beta contained unique molecular identifiers. TCRdb ran MiXCR on the PCR reads and lists one entry per CDR3 protein. The table has about 540,000 distinct CDR3 sequences, roughly 34% seen once. This chain joins TRBV14 and TRBJ2-6; 8 nucleotides align to TRBD1. The sample was blood. The clonotype originates from a girl aged 2 to 17 with multiple sclerosis. The CDR3 spells CASSPRQGFGANVLTF. The CDR3 DNA reads as TGTGCCAGCAGCCCACGACAGGGGTTTGGGGCCAACGTCCTGACTTTC. Complete variable domain (other parts from reference TRBV14 and TRBJ2-6): EAGVTQFPSHSVIEKGQTVTLRCDPISGHDNLYWYRRVMGKEIKFLLHFVKESKQDESGMPNNRFLAERTGGTYSTLKVQPAELEDSGVYFCASSPRQGFGANVLTFGAGSRLTVL.